This paragraph reports one T cell receptor (beta chain). The data were produced by immunoSEQ multiplex PCR, yet TCRdb's version contains in-frame clones alone and is incomplete. The sample comprises hundreds of thousands of clones, 80% to 90% of which are singletons, and more than 2.5% rests with the top ten. The record originates from a study of Ad26.COV2.S vaccination and SARS-CoV-2 variants. The overall study: Participants got Ad26.COV2.S intramuscularly, once or twice 56 days apart.

The treatment denotes: 15 to 20 received Ad26.COV2.S at low or high dose, single or two shots; about 5 received placebo; per-sample allocation not given. Day 63 after the first vaccine or placebo injection was the time point for sampling. An Ad26 vector carrying the Wuhan-strain SARS-CoV-2 spike served as the vaccine. The V end was cut by 0 bases, the J end by 2 bases, with 11 bases between. The CDR3 consists of 16 residues. The germline V gene has CDR1 LNHNV and CDR2 YYDKDF (reference sequence). The source is a person aged 18-60 years who received the Ad26.COV2.S COVID-19 vaccine or a placebo. The material sequenced was peripheral blood, taken in a trial of Ad26.COV2.S vaccine versus placebo. The chain carries TRBV15 and TRBJ1-3, with a tentative D call TRBD1 (5 bases). This CDR3 is CATSRDQGTAGNTIYF. CDR3 coding DNA: TGTGCCACCAGCAGAGATCAGGGTACGGCTGGAAACACCATATATTTT.